This T cell receptor beta chain was identified during a study of T cell repertoires in ileal Crohn's disease. With respect to this clone: As yet, its antigen is unknown.

TCRdb's table, derived via immunoSEQ multiplex PCR, lists solely in-frame clones and lacks some. Among roughly 15,000 clones, less than 85% were seen once, and the ten largest hold about a tenth. The study, taken as a whole, reports: High-frequency clones were more common in sorted CD8 than CD4 cells.

The germline CDR1 and CDR2 sequences are SGDLS and YYNGEE. V gave up 4 bases and J gave up 5 bases; unmatched junction bases: 9. This CDR3 contains 14 residues. Eligibility required adulthood, ileal or ileocolonic Crohn's disease and indicated ileocolonic resection. Sequenced sample: ileal tissue. The receptor was isolated from an adult with Crohn's disease. The chain is built from TRBV9 and TRBJ2-7; 7 bases are shared with TRBD1. Here the CDR3 reads CASSPRTGFDEQYF. CDR3 nucleotides: TGTGCCAGCAGCCCCCGGACAGGCTTCGACGAGCAGTACTTC.